The rows below give T cell receptor beta chains drawn from one sample of a study of blood T cells in healthy people across ages. TCRdb passed the 5' RACE reads through MiXCR, listing each CDR3 protein once. The sample holds about 970,000 distinct CDR3 sequences, about 53% seen once. Sequenced: blood. The receptors originated from a woman in her fifties or sixties in good health. The CDR3 runs from the conserved cysteine through the conserved F or W.

V,CDR3
TRBV6-2/TRBV6-3,CASRGLARGNIQYF
TRBV7-2,CASSRTGLVRNEQYF
TRBV29-1,CSVRLGTDTQYF
TRBV4-3,CASSQEGVADTDTQYF
TRBV29-1,CSVERDSPHEQYF
TRBV5-5,CASSSGTPRTYQETQYF
TRBV27,CASSPNPRRMEKLFF
TRBV20-1,CSARPPGQGGDTQYF
TRBV7-9,CASNRGLEKLFF
TRBV4-2,CASSQEPRLAGEGGTDTQYF
TRBV6-5,CASRRPGGQETQYF
TRBV20-1,CSALRGNGVGETQYF
TRBV27,CASRAGALAYGYTF
TRBV4-1,CASSPRDSFYEQYF
TRBV20-1,CSARDWRTQYF
TRBV24-1,CATSGARGTDTQYF
TRBV20-1,CSARPGQKAFF
TRBV5-5,CASSWRTGPETQYF
TRBV2,CASSVIPSSYEQYF